This T cell receptor (beta chain) derives from a study of blood T cell repertoires in COVID-19. The CDR3 has 13 residues. In germline, CDR1 is SGDLS, CDR2 YYNGEE. V was clipped by 5 bases and J by 3 bases, with 10 bases between them. This clone was detected once. Assay used: immunoSEQ multiplex PCR; TCRdb lists only in-frame clones, some missing. The sample contains 310,000 or so clones, around nine tenths of which appear only once. This TCR was recovered from a woman aged 40-49 years who had recovered from COVID-19. The material sequenced was PBMCs or T cells enriched from blood (not recorded which). The chain uses TRBV9 and TRBJ2-3; unclear D gene. The CDR3 sequence is CASSPGPTDTQYF. The CDR3 DNA follows: TGTGCCAGCAGTCCAGGCCCGACAGATACGCAGTATTTT.